This T cell receptor beta chain was recorded in a study of identical twins. The trim removed 1 base at V and 7 bases at J, leaving 7 bases unmatched. The CDR3 has 14 amino acids. Per germline, CDR1 SQVTM and CDR2 ANQGSEA. Template switching supplied a universal primer site; unique molecular identifiers were carried on the cDNA. TCRdb fed the 5' RACE reads into MiXCR, producing one record per CDR3 protein. There are about 100,000 distinct CDR3 sequences in the sample; 5.5% to 7% occur only once, and roughly 12% lies in the top ten. Sequencing used memory T cells sorted from blood. The chain has TRBV29-1 and TRBJ2-1; 7 nucleotides match TRBD1. The TCR sequence derives from a woman aged 45-65 years in good health. The CDR3 reads CSVEVEGRGNEQFF. DNA of the CDR3: TGCAGCGTTGAAGTCGAGGGCAGGGGGAATGAGCAGTTCTTC.